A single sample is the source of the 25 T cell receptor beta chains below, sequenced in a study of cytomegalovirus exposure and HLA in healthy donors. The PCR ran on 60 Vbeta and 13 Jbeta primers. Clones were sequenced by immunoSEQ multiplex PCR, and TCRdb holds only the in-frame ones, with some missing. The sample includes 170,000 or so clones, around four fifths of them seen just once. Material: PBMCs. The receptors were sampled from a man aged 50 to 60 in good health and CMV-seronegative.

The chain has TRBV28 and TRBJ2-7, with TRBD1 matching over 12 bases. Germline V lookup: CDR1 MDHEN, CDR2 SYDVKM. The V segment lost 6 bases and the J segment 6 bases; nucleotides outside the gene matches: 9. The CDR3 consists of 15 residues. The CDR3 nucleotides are TGTGCCAGCAGGACCGGGACAGGGGGCAGGAGCGAGCAGTACTTC. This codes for CASRTGTGGRSEQYF.

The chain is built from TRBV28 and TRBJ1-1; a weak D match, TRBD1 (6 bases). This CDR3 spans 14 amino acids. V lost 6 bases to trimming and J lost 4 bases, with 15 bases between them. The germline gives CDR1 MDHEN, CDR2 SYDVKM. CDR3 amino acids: CASRTGSSLTEAFF. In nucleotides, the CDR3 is TGTGCCAGCAGGACAGGTTCCTCCCTCACTGAAGCTTTCTTT.

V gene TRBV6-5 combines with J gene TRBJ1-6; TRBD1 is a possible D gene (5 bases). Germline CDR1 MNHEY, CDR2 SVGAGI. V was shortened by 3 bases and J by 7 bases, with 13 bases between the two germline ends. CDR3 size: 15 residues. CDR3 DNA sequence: TGTGCCAGCAGTTATGGTCAACAGGCCAATTCACCCCTCCACTTT. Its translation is CASSYGQQANSPLHF.

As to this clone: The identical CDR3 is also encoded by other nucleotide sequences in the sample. This chain's CDR3 is CASSASGVGYEQYF. Here the CDR3 DNA reads TGTGCCAGCAGCGCCTCAGGGGTGGGCTACGAGCAGTACTTC. V is TRBV9 and J is TRBJ2-7, with a tentative D call TRBD1 (6 bases). Germline V gene lookup returns CDR1 SGDLS and CDR2 YYNGEE. Between the trimmed V and J ends, which lost 3 bases and 3 bases, there was a span of 13 bases. The CDR3 spans 14 residues.

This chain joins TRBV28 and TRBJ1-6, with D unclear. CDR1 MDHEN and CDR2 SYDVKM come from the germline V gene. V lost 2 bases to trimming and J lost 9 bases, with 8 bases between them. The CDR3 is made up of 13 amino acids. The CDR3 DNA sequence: TGTGCCAGCAGTTTACGGGTTGCTTCACCCCTCCACTTT. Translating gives CASSLRVASPLHF.

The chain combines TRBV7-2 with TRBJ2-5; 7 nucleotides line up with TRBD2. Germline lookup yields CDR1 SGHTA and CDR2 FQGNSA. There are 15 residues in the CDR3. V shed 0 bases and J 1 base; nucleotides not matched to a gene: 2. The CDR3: CASSLAGGRQETQYF. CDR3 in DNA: TGTGCCAGCAGCTTAGCGGGAGGGCGCCAAGAGACCCAGTACTTC.

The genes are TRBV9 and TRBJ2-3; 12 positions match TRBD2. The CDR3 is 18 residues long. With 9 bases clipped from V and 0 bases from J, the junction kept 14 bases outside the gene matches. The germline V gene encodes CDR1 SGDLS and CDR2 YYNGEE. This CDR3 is CATSRGLAGGLSTDTQYF. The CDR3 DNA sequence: TGTGCCACCTCAAGGGGGCTAGCGGGGGGGCTGAGCACAGATACGCAGTATTTT.

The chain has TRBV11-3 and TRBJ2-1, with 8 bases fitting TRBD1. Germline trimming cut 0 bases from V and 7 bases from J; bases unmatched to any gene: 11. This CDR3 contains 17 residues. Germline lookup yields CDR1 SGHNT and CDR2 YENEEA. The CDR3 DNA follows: TGTGCCAGCAGCTTAGAGGCCGGGACAGGTAGGGGTAATGAGCAGTTCTTC. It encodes CASSLEAGTGRGNEQFF.

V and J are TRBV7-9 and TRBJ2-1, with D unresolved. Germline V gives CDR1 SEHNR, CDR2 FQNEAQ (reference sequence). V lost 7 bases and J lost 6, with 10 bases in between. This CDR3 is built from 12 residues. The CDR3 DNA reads TGTGCCAGCAAGGAGAGGTCCAATGAGCAGTTCTTC. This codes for CASKERSNEQFF.

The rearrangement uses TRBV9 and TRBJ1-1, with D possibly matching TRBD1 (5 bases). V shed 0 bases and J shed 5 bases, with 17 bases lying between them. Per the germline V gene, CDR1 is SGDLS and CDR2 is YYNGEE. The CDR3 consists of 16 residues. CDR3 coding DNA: TGTGCCAGCAGCGTAGTTCCCCTCAGGGAGGGAACTGAAGCTTTCTTT. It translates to CASSVVPLREGTEAFF. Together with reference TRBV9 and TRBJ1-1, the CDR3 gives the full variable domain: DSGVTQTPKHLITATGQRVTLRCSPRSGDLSVYWYQQSLDQGLQFLIQYYNGEERAKGNILERFSAQQFPDLHSELNLSSLELGDSALYFCASSVVPLREGTEAFFGQGTRLTVV.

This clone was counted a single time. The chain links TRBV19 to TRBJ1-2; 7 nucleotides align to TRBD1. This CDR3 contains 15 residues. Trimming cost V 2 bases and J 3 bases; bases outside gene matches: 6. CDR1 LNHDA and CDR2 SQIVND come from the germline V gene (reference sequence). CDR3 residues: CASSINRGGYYGYTF. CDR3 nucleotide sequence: TGTGCCAGTAGTATAAACAGGGGAGGATACTATGGCTACACCTTC.

For the CDR3, the DNA is TGTGCCAGTGTAAGCGGGAGGGGGTCCTACGAGCAGTACTTC. Amino acid sequence: CASVSGRGSYEQYF. V usage is TRBV2 and J usage is TRBJ2-7; 10 positions match TRBD2. Germline loops: CDR1 SNHLY, CDR2 FYNNEI. V gave up 9 bases and J gave up 1 base; unmatched junction bases: 6. This CDR3 is built from 14 residues.

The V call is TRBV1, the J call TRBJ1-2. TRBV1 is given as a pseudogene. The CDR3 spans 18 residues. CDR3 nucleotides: TGCACCAGCAGCCAACCGGGAGCCAGGGCACACGGGGTCTATGGCTACACCTTC. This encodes CTSSQPGARAHGVYGYTF.

The CDR3 region is CASSMDSWGTYEQYF. The DNA for the CDR3 is TGTGCCAGTAGTATGGACAGTTGGGGCACCTACGAGCAGTACTTC. The gene calls are TRBV19 and TRBJ2-7, with D possibly being TRBD1 (6 bases). Trimming shortened V by 3 bases and J by 2 bases, and 14 bases separated the two germline ends. The CDR3 is 15 residues long. Germline lookup yields CDR1 LNHDA and CDR2 SQIVND (reference sequence).

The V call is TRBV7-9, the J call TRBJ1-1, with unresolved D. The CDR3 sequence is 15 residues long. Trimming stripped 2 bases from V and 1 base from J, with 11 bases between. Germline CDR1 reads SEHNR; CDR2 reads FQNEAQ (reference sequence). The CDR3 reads CASSLISIPNTEAFF. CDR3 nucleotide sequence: TGTGCCAGCAGCTTAATCAGTATTCCGAACACTGAAGCTTTCTTT. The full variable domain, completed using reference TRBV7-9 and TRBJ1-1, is DTGVSQNPRHKITKRGQNVTFRCDPISEHNRLYWYRQTLGQGPEFLTYFQNEAQLEKSRLLSDRFSAERPKGSFSTLEIQRTEQGDSAMYLCASSLISIPNTEAFFGQGTRLTVV.

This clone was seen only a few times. The CDR3 DNA is TGTGCCTGGAGTGTATACCACGGAGCGGGAGGGCCCCACGAGCAGTACTTC. Translating it yields CAWSVYHGAGGPHEQYF. V is TRBV30 and J is TRBJ2-7; 10 nucleotides line up with TRBD2. The V gene's germline CDR1 is GTSNPN and CDR2 SVGIG (reference sequence). The CDR3 has 17 residues. V lost 0 bases, J lost 5 bases, and 13 bases stayed unmatched.

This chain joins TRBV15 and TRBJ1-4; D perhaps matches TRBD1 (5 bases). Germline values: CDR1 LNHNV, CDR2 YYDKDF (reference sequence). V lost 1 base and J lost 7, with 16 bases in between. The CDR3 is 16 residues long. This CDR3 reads CATSRGWGLSSEKLFF. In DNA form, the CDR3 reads TGTGCCACCAGCAGAGGTTGGGGCCTGAGCTCTGAAAAACTGTTTTTT. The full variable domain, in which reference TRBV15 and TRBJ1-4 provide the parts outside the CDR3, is DAMVIQNPRYQVTQFGKPVTLSCSQTLNHNVMYWYQQKSSQAPKLLFHYYDKDFNNEADTPDNFQSRRPNTSFCFLDIRSPGLGDTAMYLCATSRGWGLSSEKLFFGSGTQLSVL.

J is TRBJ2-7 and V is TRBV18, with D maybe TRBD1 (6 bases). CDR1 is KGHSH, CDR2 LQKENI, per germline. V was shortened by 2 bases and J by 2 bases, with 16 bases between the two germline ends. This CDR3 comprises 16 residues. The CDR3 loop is CASSPKQGGGAYEQYF. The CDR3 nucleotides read TGTGCCAGCTCACCAAAACAGGGTGGTGGGGCCTACGAGCAGTACTTC.

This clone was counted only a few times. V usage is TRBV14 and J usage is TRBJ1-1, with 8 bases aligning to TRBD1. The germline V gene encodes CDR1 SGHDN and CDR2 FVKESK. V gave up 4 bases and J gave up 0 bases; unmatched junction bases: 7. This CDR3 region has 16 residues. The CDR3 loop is CASSPRTGPMNTEAFF. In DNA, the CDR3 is TGTGCCAGCAGCCCCAGGACAGGGCCTATGAACACTGAAGCTTTCTTT.

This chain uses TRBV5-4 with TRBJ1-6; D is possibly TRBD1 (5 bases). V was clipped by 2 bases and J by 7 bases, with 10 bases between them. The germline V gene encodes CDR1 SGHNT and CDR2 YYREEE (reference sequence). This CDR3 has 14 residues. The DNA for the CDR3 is TGTGCCAGCAGCTTTGACAGAGTCAATTCACCCCTCCACTTT. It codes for CASSFDRVNSPLHF. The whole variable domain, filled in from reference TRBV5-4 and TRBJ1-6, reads ETGVTQSPTHLIKTRGQQVTLRCSSQSGHNTVSWYQQALGQGPQFIFQYYREEENGRGNFPPRFSGLQFPNYSSELNVNALELDDSALYLCASSFDRVNSPLHFGNGTRLTVT.

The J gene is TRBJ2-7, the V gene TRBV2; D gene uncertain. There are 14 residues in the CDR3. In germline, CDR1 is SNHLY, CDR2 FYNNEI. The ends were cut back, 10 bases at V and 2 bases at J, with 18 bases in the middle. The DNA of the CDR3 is TGTGCCACATCAAGAGGCGGTACGACCTACGAGCAGTACTTC. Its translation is CATSRGGTTYEQYF.

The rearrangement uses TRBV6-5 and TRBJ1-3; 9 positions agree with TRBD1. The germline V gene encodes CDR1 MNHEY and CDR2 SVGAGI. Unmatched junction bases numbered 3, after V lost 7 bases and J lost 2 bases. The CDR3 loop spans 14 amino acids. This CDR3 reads CASTRDRAGNTIYF. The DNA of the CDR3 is TGTGCCAGCACCCGGGACAGGGCTGGAAACACCATATATTTT.

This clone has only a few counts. The CDR3 coding sequence is TGTGCCAGCAGTTTACGGTTTCGGGGTGGTGGCACTGAAGCTTTCTTT. Protein product: CASSLRFRGGGTEAFF. The J gene is TRBJ1-1, the V gene TRBV28; D unresolved. The CDR3 consists of 16 residues. Trimming took 2 bases from V and 4 from J, leaving 17 bases between them. Germline-derived CDR1 and CDR2 are MDHEN and SYDVKM.

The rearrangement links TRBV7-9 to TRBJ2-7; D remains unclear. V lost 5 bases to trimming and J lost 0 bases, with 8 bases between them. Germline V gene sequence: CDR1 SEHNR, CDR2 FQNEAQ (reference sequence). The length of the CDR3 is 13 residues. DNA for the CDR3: TGTGCCAGCAGCCCGACACACTCCTACGAGCAGTACTTC. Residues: CASSPTHSYEQYF.

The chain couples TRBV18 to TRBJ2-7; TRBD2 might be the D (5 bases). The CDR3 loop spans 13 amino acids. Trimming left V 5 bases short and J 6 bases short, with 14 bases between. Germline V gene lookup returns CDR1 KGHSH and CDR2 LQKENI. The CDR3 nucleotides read TGTGCCAGCTCATTGGACTCCCAATCCGAGCAGTACTTC. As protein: CASSLDSQSEQYF.